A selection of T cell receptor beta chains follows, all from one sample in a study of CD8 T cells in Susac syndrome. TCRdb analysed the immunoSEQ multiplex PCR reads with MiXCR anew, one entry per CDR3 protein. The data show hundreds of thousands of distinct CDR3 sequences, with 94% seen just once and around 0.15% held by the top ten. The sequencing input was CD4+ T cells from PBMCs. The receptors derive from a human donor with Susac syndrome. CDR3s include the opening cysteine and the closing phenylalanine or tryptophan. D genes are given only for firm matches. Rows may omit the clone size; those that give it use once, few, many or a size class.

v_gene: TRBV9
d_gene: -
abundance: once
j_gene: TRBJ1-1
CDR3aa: CASSVDGNTEAFF
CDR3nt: TGTGCCAGCAGCGTAGATGGGAACACTGAAGCTTTCTTT

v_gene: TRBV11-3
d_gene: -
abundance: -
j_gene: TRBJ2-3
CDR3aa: CASSLDHHTQYF
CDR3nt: TGTGCCAGCAGCTTAGATCACCATACGCAGTATTTT

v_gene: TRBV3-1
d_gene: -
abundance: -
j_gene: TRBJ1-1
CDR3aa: CASSQDGQIEAFF
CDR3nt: TGTGCCAGCAGCCAAGATGGTCAGATCGAAGCTTTCTTT

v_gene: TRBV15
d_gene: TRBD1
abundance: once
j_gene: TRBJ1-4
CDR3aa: CATSSGQGNEKLFF
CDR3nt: TGTGCCACCAGCTCCGGACAGGGAAATGAAAAACTGTTTTTT

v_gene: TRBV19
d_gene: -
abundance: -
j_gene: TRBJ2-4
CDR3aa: CASRNNRRAKNIQYF
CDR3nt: TGTGCCAGTAGGAATAACAGGAGAGCCAAAAACATTCAGTACTTC

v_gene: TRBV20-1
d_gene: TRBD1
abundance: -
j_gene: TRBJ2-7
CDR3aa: CSASVGQTSYEQYF
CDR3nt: TGCAGTGCTAGTGTGGGACAGACCTCCTACGAGCAGTACTTC

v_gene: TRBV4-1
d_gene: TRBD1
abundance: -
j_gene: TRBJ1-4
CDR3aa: CASSLSGGTNEKLFF
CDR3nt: TGCGCCAGCAGCCTCTCAGGGGGCACTAATGAAAAACTGTTTTTT

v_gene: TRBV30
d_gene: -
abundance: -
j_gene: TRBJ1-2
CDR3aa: CAWSEVGAGYTF
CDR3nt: TGTGCCTGGAGTGAGGTCGGGGCCGGCTACACCTTC

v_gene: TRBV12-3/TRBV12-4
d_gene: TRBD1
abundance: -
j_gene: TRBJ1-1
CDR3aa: CASSLTGRAFF
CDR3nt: TGTGCCAGCAGTTTGACAGGGCGAGCTTTCTTT

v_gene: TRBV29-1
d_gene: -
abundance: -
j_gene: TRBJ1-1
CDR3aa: CSVGDRVGTEAFF
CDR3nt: TGCAGCGTTGGAGACAGAGTCGGGACTGAAGCTTTCTTT

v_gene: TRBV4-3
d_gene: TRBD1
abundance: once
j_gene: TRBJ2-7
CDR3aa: CASSQAPTGYNEQYF
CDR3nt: TGCGCCAGCAGCCAAGCCCCGACAGGGTACAACGAGCAGTACTTC

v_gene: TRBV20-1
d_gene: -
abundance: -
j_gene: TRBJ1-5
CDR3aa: CSAGGGGLNQPQHF
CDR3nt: TGCAGTGCGGGAGGCGGGGGCCTCAATCAGCCCCAGCATTTT

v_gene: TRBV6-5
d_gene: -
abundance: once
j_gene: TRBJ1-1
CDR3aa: CASRSGTAIGGAFF
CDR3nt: TGTGCCAGCAGGTCCGGGACCGCGATTGGGGGAGCTTTCTTT

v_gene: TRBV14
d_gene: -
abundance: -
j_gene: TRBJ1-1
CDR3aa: CASSQVRGGTEAFF
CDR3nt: TGTGCCAGCAGCCAAGTTCGCGGGGGCACTGAAGCTTTCTTT

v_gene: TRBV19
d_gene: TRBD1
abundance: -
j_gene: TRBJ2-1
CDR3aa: CASSLQGEGREQFF
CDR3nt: TGTGCCAGTAGTTTGCAGGGGGAAGGACGGGAGCAGTTCTTC

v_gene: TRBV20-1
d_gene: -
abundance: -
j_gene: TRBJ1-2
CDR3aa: CSAARGLLSHGYTF
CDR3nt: TGCAGTGCGGCCCGGGGACTACTAAGCCATGGCTACACCTTC

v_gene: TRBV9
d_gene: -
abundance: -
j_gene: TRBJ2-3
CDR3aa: CASSSEGWLDTQYF
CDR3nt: TGTGCCAGCAGCTCTGAGGGGTGGCTAGATACGCAGTATTTT

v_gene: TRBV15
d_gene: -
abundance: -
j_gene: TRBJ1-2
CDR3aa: CATSRGGLGSYGYTF
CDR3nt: TGTGCCACCAGCAGGGGGGGACTGGGAAGCTATGGCTACACCTTC

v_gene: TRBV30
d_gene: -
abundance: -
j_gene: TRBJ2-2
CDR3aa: CAWCLSRATGELFF
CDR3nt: TGTGCCTGGTGCCTCTCCAGGGCCACCGGGGAGCTGTTTTTT

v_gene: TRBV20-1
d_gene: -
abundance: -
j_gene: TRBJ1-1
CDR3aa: CSVPRVGPSNTEAFF
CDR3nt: TGCAGTGTCCCCCGCGTAGGGCCCTCGAACACTGAAGCTTTCTTT

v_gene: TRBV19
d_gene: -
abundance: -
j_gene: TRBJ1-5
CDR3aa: CASSIHGAQDQPQHF
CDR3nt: TGTGCCAGTAGTATACATGGGGCGCAGGATCAGCCCCAGCATTTT

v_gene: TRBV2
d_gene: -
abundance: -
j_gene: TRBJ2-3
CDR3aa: CASSEVGDTQYF
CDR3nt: TGTGCCAGCAGTGAAGTTGGAGATACGCAGTATTTT

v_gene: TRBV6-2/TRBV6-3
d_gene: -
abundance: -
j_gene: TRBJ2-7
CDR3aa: CASSYSIFRVNSYEQYF
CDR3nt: TGTGCCAGCAGTTACTCGATATTCAGGGTAAACTCCTACGAGCAGTACTTC

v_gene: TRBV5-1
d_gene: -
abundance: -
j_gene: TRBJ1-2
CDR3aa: CASSHDPTDYGYTF
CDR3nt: TGCGCCAGCAGCCACGACCCAACTGACTATGGTTACACCTTC

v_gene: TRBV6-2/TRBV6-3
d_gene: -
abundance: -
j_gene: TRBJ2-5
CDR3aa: CASSYPPVSRQETQYF
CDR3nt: TGTGCCAGCAGTTACCCGCCGGTCAGTCGGCAAGAGACCCAGTACTTC

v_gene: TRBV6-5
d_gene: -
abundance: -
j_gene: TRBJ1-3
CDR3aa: CASSTARGNTIYF
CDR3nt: TGTGCCAGCAGTACCGCGCGGGGGAACACCATATATTTT

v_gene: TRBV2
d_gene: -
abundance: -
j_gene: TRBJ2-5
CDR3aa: CASSGTSKETQYF
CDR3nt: TGTGCCAGCAGTGGGACTTCCAAAGAGACCCAGTACTTC

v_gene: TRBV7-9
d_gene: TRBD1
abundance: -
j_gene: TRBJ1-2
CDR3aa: CASNNRGLDYGYTF
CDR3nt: TGTGCCAGCAACAACAGGGGGCTCGACTATGGCTACACCTTC

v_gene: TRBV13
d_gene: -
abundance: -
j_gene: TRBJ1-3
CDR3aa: CASSLKTVSGNTIYF
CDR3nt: TGTGCCAGCAGCCTAAAGACAGTCTCTGGAAACACCATATATTTT

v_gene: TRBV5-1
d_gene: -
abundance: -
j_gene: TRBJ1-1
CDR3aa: CASSLERTGYTEAFF
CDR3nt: TGCGCCAGCAGCTTGGAGAGAACAGGGTACACTGAAGCTTTCTTT

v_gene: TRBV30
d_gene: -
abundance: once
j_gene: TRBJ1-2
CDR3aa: CAWSEAYDNYGYTF
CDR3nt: TGTGCCTGGAGTGAGGCGTATGATAACTATGGCTACACCTTC

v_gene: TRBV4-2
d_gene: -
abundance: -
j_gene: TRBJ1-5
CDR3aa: CASSQEDTSNQPQHF
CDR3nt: TGTGCCAGCAGCCAAGAAGACACCAGCAATCAGCCCCAGCATTTT

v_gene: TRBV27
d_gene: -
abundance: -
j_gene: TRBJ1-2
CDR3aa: CASSLAPDRTYGYTF
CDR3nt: TGTGCCAGCAGTTTAGCCCCCGACAGAACCTATGGCTACACCTTC

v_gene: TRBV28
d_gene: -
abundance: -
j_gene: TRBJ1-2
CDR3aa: CASSPREASGYTF
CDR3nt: TGTGCCAGCAGCCCCAGGGAAGCAAGTGGCTACACCTTC

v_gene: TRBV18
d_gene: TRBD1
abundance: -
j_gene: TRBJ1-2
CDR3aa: CASSSFGQGGYTF
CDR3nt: TGTGCCAGCTCATCGTTCGGACAGGGAGGATACACCTTC

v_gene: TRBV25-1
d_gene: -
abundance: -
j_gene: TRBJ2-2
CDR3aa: CASSVPNTGELFF
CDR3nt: TGTGCCAGCAGTGTTCCGAACACCGGGGAGCTGTTTTTT

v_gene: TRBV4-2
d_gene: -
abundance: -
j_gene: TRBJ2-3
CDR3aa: CASSQETGTDTQYF
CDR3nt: TGTGCCAGCAGCCAAGAAACTGGGACAGATACGCAGTATTTT

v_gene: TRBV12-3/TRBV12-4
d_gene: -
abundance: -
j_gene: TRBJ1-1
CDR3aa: CASGAGTEAFF
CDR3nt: TGTGCCAGCGGGGCAGGGACTGAAGCTTTCTTT

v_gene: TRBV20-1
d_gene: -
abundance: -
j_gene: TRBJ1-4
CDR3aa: CSARDLREEATNEKLFF
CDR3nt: TGCAGTGCTAGAGATCTCAGGGAGGAAGCAACTAATGAAAAACTGTTTTTT

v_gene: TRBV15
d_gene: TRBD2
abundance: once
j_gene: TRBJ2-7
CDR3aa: CATSRVGREGQYF
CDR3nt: TGTGCCACCAGCAGAGTGGGCAGGGAGGGGCAGTACTTC

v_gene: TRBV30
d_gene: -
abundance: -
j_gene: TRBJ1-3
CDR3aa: CAWGTSGDFSGNTIYF
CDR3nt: TGTGCCTGGGGCACGTCGGGAGACTTCTCTGGAAACACCATATATTTT

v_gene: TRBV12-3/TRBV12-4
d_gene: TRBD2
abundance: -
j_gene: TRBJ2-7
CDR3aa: CASNVAGGTGEQYF
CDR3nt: TGTGCCAGCAACGTTGCGGGGGGGACGGGGGAGCAGTACTTC

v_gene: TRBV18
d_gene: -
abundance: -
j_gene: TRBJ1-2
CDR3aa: CASSLNEAQGGYGYTF
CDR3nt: TGTGCCAGCTCACTTAATGAGGCACAGGGAGGCTATGGCTACACCTTC